This T cell receptor beta chain appears in the sequencing data of a study of neurological immune-mediated disorders. This CDR3 has 15 residues. The V and J ends lost 1 base and 4 bases, in that order; junction bases with no gene match: 3. TCRdb analysed the 5' RACE reads with MiXCR anew, one entry per CDR3 protein. Here the sample spans nearly 30,000 distinct CDR3 sequences, around 10% being singletons. This clonotype was counted ten times or more. Material: PBMCs. The sequence came from a woman aged 55 to 70 in good health. The chain has TRBV12-3 or TRBV12-4 and TRBJ1-3; 8 nucleotides agree with TRBD1. CDR3 in amino acids: CASSLGQGAGNTIYF. The CDR3 bases are TGTGCCAGCAGTTTAGGGCAGGGGGCGGGAAACACCATATATTTT.